A selection of T cell receptor beta chains follows, all from one sample in a study of blood T cells in healthy people across ages. TCRdb reprocessed the 5' RACE reads via MiXCR and lists one record per CDR3 protein. The sample lists 1.2 million to 1.5 million distinct CDR3 sequences, roughly 40% occurring once. The sample comprised blood. The receptors stem from a young woman in good health. The CDR3 runs from the conserved cysteine through the conserved F or W. The order of the fields is CDR3 protein, J gene, V gene.

CDR3aa: CASTWGAGNTIYF; j_gene: TRBJ1-3; v_gene: TRBV6-5
CDR3aa: CSVSLTGMGLDEQFF; j_gene: TRBJ2-1; v_gene: TRBV29-1
CDR3aa: CASSREAKNIQYF; j_gene: TRBJ2-4; v_gene: TRBV5-1
CDR3aa: CAISEYSGTHGYTF; j_gene: TRBJ1-2; v_gene: TRBV10-3
CDR3aa: CAWRRGGSYGYTF; j_gene: TRBJ1-2; v_gene: TRBV30
CDR3aa: CASSLLSGGSDTQYF; j_gene: TRBJ2-3; v_gene: TRBV5-1
CDR3aa: CASSPSLGSLDSYNSPLHF; j_gene: TRBJ1-6; v_gene: TRBV12-3/TRBV12-4
CDR3aa: CASSFNGDDPSYEQYF; j_gene: TRBJ2-7; v_gene: TRBV5-1
CDR3aa: CASRLGGSLYEQYF; j_gene: TRBJ2-7; v_gene: TRBV11-2
CDR3aa: CASSQTTGTVSYNEQFF; j_gene: TRBJ2-1; v_gene: TRBV4-1
CDR3aa: CASSYSPRQLPSLSSYNEQYF; j_gene: -; v_gene: TRBV6-5
CDR3aa: CASSLVAERYNEQYF; j_gene: -; v_gene: TRBV7-2
CDR3aa: CASRGLATGPDTQYF; j_gene: TRBJ2-3; v_gene: TRBV6-2/TRBV6-3
CDR3aa: CAISKGSGTDSYNEQFF; j_gene: TRBJ2-1; v_gene: TRBV10-3
CDR3aa: CASSEVALAEHTDTQYF; j_gene: TRBJ2-3; v_gene: TRBV10-1
CDR3aa: CASSLRWGLGEQYF; j_gene: TRBJ2-7; v_gene: TRBV28
CDR3aa: CSARTGGSGETQYF; j_gene: -; v_gene: TRBV20-1